The T cell receptor (beta chain) described here comes from a study of T cell responses to AZD1222 COVID-19 vaccine. As concerns this clone: Its antigen is undetermined.

Generated by immunoSEQ multiplex PCR, the TCRdb table keeps only in-frame clones and is missing some. In the table there are about 120,000 clones, roughly 88% of which are singletons. Study-wide results and caveats: After two AZD1222 doses, spike-specific TCR breadth and depth rose versus day 0.

V shed 6 bases and J 6 bases; nucleotides not matched to a gene: 12. Germline assignment: CDR1 SGHNT and CDR2 YYREEE (reference sequence). CDR3 length equals 15 residues. This TCR was sampled from an adult in good health. Here the sequenced sample was peripheral blood, taken on day 0 of AZD1222 vaccination. The chain links TRBV5-4 to TRBJ1-2, with 9 nucleotides matching TRBD1. This chain's CDR3 is CASNSRTGGADGYTF. The CDR3, as DNA: TGTGCCAGCAACTCTCGTACAGGGGGCGCGGATGGCTACACCTTC.